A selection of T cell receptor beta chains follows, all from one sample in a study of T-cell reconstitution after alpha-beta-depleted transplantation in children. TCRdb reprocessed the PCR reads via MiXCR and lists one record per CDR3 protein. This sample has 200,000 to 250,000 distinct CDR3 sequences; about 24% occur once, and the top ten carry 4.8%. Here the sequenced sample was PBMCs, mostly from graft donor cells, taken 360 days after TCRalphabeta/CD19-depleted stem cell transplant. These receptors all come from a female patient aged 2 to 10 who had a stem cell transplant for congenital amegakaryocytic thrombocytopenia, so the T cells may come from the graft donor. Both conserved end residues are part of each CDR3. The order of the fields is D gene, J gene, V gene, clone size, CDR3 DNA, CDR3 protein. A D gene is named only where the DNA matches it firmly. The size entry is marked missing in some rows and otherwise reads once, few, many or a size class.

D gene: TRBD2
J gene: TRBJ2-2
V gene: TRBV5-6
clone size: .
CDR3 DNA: TGTGCCAGCAGCCTTGGACTAGCGGGAGTCCACGGGGAGCTGTTTTTT
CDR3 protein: CASSLGLAGVHGELFF

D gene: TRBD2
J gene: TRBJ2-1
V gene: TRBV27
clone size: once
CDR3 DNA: TGTGCCAGCAGTTTACCCGGGACTAGCGGCCACAATGAGCAGTTCTTC
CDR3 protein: CASSLPGTSGHNEQFF

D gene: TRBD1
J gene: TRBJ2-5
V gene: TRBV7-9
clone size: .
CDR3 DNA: TGTGCCAGCAGCGCCGCGGGACAGGGGGTCGGAGAGACCCAGTACTTC
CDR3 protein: CASSAAGQGVGETQYF

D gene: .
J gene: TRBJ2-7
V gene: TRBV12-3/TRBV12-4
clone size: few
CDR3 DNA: TGTGCCAGCAGTGTAACAGGGAATCGGGTCTACGAGCAGTACTTC
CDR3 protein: CASSVTGNRVYEQYF

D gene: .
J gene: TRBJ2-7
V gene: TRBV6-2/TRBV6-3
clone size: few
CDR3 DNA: TGTGCCAGCAGTTACCCCGACGGGTCTGAGAGCTCCTACGAGCAGTACTTC
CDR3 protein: CASSYPDGSESSYEQYF

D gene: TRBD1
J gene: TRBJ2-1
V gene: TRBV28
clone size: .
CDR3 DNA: TGTGCCAGCGGAAAGACAGGGGTCTACAATGAGCAGTTCTTC
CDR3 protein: CASGKTGVYNEQFF

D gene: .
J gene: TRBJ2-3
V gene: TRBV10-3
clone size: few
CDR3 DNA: TGTGCCATCAGTGCCCAAACAGATACGCAGTATTTT
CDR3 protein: CAISAQTDTQYF

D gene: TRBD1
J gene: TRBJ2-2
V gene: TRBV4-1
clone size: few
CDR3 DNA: TGCGCCAGCAGCGGACAGGTCGGGAACACCGGGGAGCTGTTTTTT
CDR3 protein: CASSGQVGNTGELFF

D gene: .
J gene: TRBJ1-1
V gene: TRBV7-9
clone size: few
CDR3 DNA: TGTGCCAGCAGATCCGGGACGGATGAAGCTTTCTTT
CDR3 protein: CASRSGTDEAFF

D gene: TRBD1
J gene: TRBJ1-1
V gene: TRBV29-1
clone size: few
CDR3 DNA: TGCAGCGGTGGACAGGGGGAATGGACTGAAGCTTTCTTT
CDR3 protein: CSGGQGEWTEAFF

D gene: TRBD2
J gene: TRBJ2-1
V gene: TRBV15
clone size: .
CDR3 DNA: TGTGCCACCAGCAGACTAGCGGGATATATGGCCAATGAGCAGTTCTTC
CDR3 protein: CATSRLAGYMANEQFF

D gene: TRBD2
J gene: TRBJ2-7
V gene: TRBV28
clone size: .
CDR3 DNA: TGTGCCAGCCGTCCTAGCGGGAGCCCCACCGGCGAGCAGTACTTC
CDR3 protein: CASRPSGSPTGEQYF

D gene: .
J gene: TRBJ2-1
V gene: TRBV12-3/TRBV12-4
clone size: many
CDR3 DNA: TGTGCCAGCAGTTACCCCGTGGTTCGGGCTCGGGGTGGGGCACACAATGAGCAGTTCTTC
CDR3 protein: CASSYPVVRARGGAHNEQFF

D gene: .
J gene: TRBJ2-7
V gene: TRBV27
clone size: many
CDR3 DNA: TGTGCCAGCAGGATGGGCGGAACCTACGAGCAGTACTTC
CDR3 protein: CASRMGGTYEQYF

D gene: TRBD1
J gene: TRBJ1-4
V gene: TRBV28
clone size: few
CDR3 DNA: TGTGCCAGCAGTTTAGTGACGGCAGGGGGTTGGGCTAATGAAAAACTGTTTTTT
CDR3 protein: CASSLVTAGGWANEKLFF

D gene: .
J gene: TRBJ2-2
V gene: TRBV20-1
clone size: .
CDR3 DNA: TGCAGTGCTAGAGAGTTACAAAACACCGGGGAGCTGTTTTTT
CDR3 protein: CSARELQNTGELFF

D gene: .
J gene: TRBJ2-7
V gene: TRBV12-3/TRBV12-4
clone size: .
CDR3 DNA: TGTGCCAGCAGACTCAAAGCGGGCTCCTACGAGCAGTACTTC
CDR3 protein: CASRLKAGSYEQYF

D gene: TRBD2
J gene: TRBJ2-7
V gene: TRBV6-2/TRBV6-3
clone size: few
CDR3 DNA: TGTGCCAGCAGCCTGGGACTAGCGGGTAACTACGAGCAGTACTTC
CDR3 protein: CASSLGLAGNYEQYF